The 27 T cell receptor beta chains reported below all come from one sample, sequenced in a study of graft-versus-host responses after intestinal transplantation. Generated by immunoSEQ multiplex PCR, the TCRdb table keeps only in-frame clones and is missing some. The profile covers 77,000 or so clones, with about 92% appearing a single time and roughly 0.64% taken by the ten largest. This specimen was PBMCs, taken 98 days after intestinal transplantation. These receptors were collected from a human patient who received an intestinal transplant, so some T cells may come from the graft donor.

The genes are TRBV5-5 and TRBJ2-7; the match to TRBD1 covers 11 bases. CDR1 is SGHKS and CDR2 is YYEKEE in the germline V gene (reference sequence). The CDR3 runs to 15 residues. V trimming: 4 bases; J trimming: 3 bases; junction bases outside the gene matches: 6. In nucleotides, the CDR3 is TGTGCCAGCAGCGGGAGGGACAGGGGGTTCTACGAGCAGTACTTC. Translated: CASSGRDRGFYEQYF.

The chain uses TRBV27 and TRBJ2-7; the D is unclear. This CDR3 is 15 amino acids long. Germline lookup yields CDR1 MNHEY and CDR2 SMNVEV (reference sequence). The ends were cut back, 2 bases at V and 2 bases at J, with 13 bases in the middle. CDR3 in amino acids: CASSLRGKGTYEQYF. DNA for the CDR3: TGTGCCAGCAGTTTACGAGGAAAGGGCACCTACGAGCAGTACTTC.

This chain joins TRBV6-4 and TRBJ2-7, with 9 nucleotides matching TRBD1. Germline V gene sequence: CDR1 MRHNA, CDR2 SNTAGT. V was clipped by 7 bases and J by 3 bases; unmatched bases: 7. The CDR3 extends over 14 amino acids. The CDR3 nucleotides are TGTGCCAGCAACCGGGACAGGGAAGTCTACGAGCAGTACTTC. Encoded protein: CASNRDREVYEQYF.

The chain recombines TRBV9 with TRBJ1-2; the D is unclear. The germline CDR1 and CDR2 sequences are SGDLS and YYNGEE. Trimming took off 0 bases at V and 1 base at J, with 1 base between the two ends. The CDR3 has 12 residues. The CDR3 DNA reads TGTGCCAGCAGCGTAGATAACTATGGCTACACCTTC. Its protein product is CASSVDNYGYTF.

The chain employs TRBV28 and TRBJ2-2, with TRBD2 identical over 7 bases. The CDR3 has 14 amino acids. Germline V gene data show CDR1 as MDHEN and CDR2 as SYDVKM. The V and J ends lost 6 bases and 1 base, in that order; junction bases with no gene match: 2. The CDR3: CASRKRENTGELFF. CDR3 nucleotides: TGTGCCAGCAGAAAGCGGGAGAACACCGGGGAGCTGTTTTTT.

This chain joins TRBV4-1 and TRBJ2-2; 7 bases align to TRBD2. The CDR3 spans 15 residues. V lost 0 bases to trimming and J lost 4 bases; unmatched junction nucleotides: 2. CDR1 and CDR2 from the germline V gene are MGHRA and YSYEKL. The CDR3: CASSQDGEGTGELFF. CDR3 sequence (DNA): TGCGCCAGCAGCCAAGACGGGGAGGGCACCGGGGAGCTGTTTTTT.

The chain carries TRBV29-1 and TRBJ2-7; TRBD1 matches at 7 bases. The CDR3 extends over 14 amino acids. Unmatched junction bases numbered 7, after V lost 2 bases and J lost 3 bases. Per the germline V gene, CDR1 is SQVTM and CDR2 is ANQGSEA. The CDR3 region has the DNA TGCAGCGTTGAAACAGGGGATGGACTCTACGAGCAGTACTTC. Protein sequence: CSVETGDGLYEQYF.

The table lists this clone with a few counts. This chain uses TRBV5-1 with TRBJ2-5; 7 bases agree with TRBD2. This CDR3 has 13 residues. Trimming cost V 1 base and J 4 bases; bases outside gene matches: 1. The germline gives CDR1 SGHRS, CDR2 YFSETQ. In DNA, the CDR3 is TGCGCCAGCAGCTTGTGGGGGGGAGAGACCCAGTACTTC. Translation gives CASSLWGGETQYF.

The chain carries TRBV29-1 and TRBJ1-4, with 12 nucleotides matching TRBD1. The germline gives CDR1 SQVTM, CDR2 ANQGSEA. The trim removed 1 base at V and 7 bases at J, leaving 4 bases unmatched. The CDR3 has 15 amino acids. This CDR3 is CSVEGGQGAGEKLFF. The DNA for the CDR3 is TGCAGCGTTGAAGGGGGACAGGGGGCGGGTGAAAAACTGTTTTTT.

The rearrangement links TRBV7-9 to TRBJ2-3, with D unclear. Germline loops: CDR1 SEHNR, CDR2 FQNEAQ (reference sequence). V was trimmed by 4 bases and J by 3 bases, leaving 11 bases between them. This CDR3 has 14 amino acids. CDR3: CASSSVGRTDTQYF. The CDR3 nucleotides read TGTGCCAGCAGCTCAGTAGGTAGAACAGATACGCAGTATTTT.

The chain recombines TRBV5-1 with TRBJ2-7; D is uncertain. This CDR3 has 13 amino acids. The V and J ends lost 0 bases and 2 bases respectively, with 6 bases between them. The V gene's germline CDR1 is SGHRS and CDR2 YFSETQ. CDR3 sequence (DNA): TGCGCCAGCAGCTTGGAACAGCCCTACGAGCAGTACTTC. The encoded protein is CASSLEQPYEQYF.

The V call is TRBV25-1, the J call TRBJ2-1, with TRBD1 as a possible D gene (6 bases). The V end was cut by 6 bases, the J end by 5 bases, with 17 bases between. This CDR3 comprises 15 residues. The germline gives CDR1 MGHDK, CDR2 SYGVNS. CDR3 amino acids: CASRRQGREDNEQFF. The CDR3 nucleotides are TGTGCCAGCAGGCGGCAGGGGCGAGAGGACAATGAGCAGTTCTTC.

V gene TRBV7-2 combines with J gene TRBJ2-7, with 8 bases aligning to TRBD2. The CDR3 runs to 13 residues. Losses at the gene ends were 5 bases for V and 7 bases for J; bases not matched to a gene: 7. Germline V gene sequence: CDR1 SGHTA, CDR2 FQGNSA. CDR3 residues: CASSQAGEREQYF. In nucleotides, the CDR3 is TGTGCCAGCAGCCAAGCGGGAGAACGAGAGCAGTACTTC. Combining the CDR3 with reference TRBV7-2 and TRBJ2-7 gives the whole variable domain GAGVSQSPSNKVTEKGKDVELRCDPISGHTALYWYRQSLGQGLEFLIYFQGNSAPDKSGLPSDRFSAERTGGSVSTLTIQRTQQEDSAVYLCASSQAGEREQYFGPGTRLTVT.

The rearrangement joins TRBV7-9 to TRBJ2-4; TRBD2 aligns across 7 bases. V lost 2 bases to trimming and J lost 1 base; unmatched junction nucleotides: 2. The CDR3 has 15 amino acids. The V gene's germline CDR1 is SEHNR and CDR2 FQNEAQ (reference sequence). CDR3 residues: CASSLFGGAKNIQYF. CDR3 DNA sequence: TGTGCCAGCAGCTTATTCGGGGGGGCCAAAAACATTCAGTACTTC.

The gene calls are TRBV11-3 and TRBJ1-6; a possible D gene is TRBD1 (5 bases). V lost 3 bases to trimming and J lost 7 bases, with 13 bases between them. The CDR3 is 15 residues long. CDR1 and CDR2 from the germline V gene are SGHNT and YENEEA. CDR3 DNA sequence: TGTGCCAGCAGCTTCCAGGGAGGTAGCAATTCACCCCTCCACTTT. It encodes CASSFQGGSNSPLHF.

This chain uses TRBV7-9 with TRBJ1-6; D remains ambiguous. V lost 5 bases, J lost 7 bases, and 12 bases lay in between. The CDR3 length is 14 residues. Germline V CDR1 and CDR2: SEHNR, FQNEAQ (reference sequence). The CDR3 is CASSRNDPNSPLHF. CDR3 nucleotide sequence: TGTGCCAGCAGCCGAAATGACCCAAATTCACCCCTCCACTTT.

V and J are TRBV5-1 and TRBJ2-7, with 13 bases lining up with TRBD2. The CDR3 is made up of 15 amino acids. The V segment lost 4 bases and the J segment 3 bases; nucleotides outside the gene matches: 4. Germline V gene data show CDR1 as SGHRS and CDR2 as YFSETQ. CDR3 nucleotide sequence: TGCGCCAGCAGCGCTGGGACTAGCGGGATCTACGAGCAGTACTTC. Translating it yields CASSAGTSGIYEQYF.

This sequence joins TRBV7-8 and TRBJ1-2; 7 bases fit TRBD1. Germline CDR1 reads SGHVS; CDR2 reads FQNEAQ. The CDR3 length is 12 residues. V dropped 5 bases and J dropped 5; count of bases not matched to a gene: 2. The CDR3 DNA is TGTGCCAGCAGCAAGACAGGGTATGGCTACACCTTC. Encoded protein: CASSKTGYGYTF.

The V gene is TRBV6-1, the J gene TRBJ1-6; weak D call: TRBD1 (5 bases). Looked up from germline, CDR1 is MNHNS and CDR2 is SASEGT. The germline V and J ends were trimmed by 4 bases and 0 bases, with 16 bases remaining between them. The length of the CDR3 is 18 residues. The CDR3 DNA is TGTGCCAGCAGTGCTAAAGGGGTCCTTAGCTCCTATAATTCACCCCTCCACTTT. Its translation is CASSAKGVLSSYNSPLHF.

This clone was seen more than once but under ten times. This chain joins TRBV7-2 and TRBJ1-1; weak D call: TRBD1 (6 bases). The CDR3 extends over 15 amino acids. V gave up 5 bases and J gave up 1 base, with 14 bases separating them. The germline V gene has CDR1 SGHTA and CDR2 FQGNSA. DNA of the CDR3: TGTGCCAGCAGCCCTAGTGGGGGACAGAACACTGAAGCTTTCTTT. Its translation is CASSPSGGQNTEAFF.

This chain uses TRBV28 with TRBJ2-2, with D perhaps TRBD1 (5 bases). Between the trimmed V and J ends, which lost 7 bases and 7 bases, there was a span of 19 bases. CDR1 is MDHEN, CDR2 SYDVKM, per germline. The CDR3 is 15 amino acids. The CDR3 nucleotides are TGTGCCAGCACCCTCAGGGTTTTAAGGGACGGGGAGCTGTTTTTT. This encodes CASTLRVLRDGELFF.

The chain employs TRBV21-1 and TRBJ1-5. TRBV21-1 is a known pseudogene. CDR3 size: 18 residues. CDR3 residues: CASSKTGRRTYSNQPQHF. CDR3 nucleotides: TGTGCCAGCAGCAAAACCGGGAGGCGGACATATAGCAATCAGCCCCAGCATTTT.

The chain has TRBV21-1 and TRBJ1-5; the DNA was not compared with TRBD1, the D call given in the table. TRBV21-1 is a listed pseudogene. This CDR3 has 20 residues. The CDR3 protein is CASSKGDAEGDRGRNQPQHF. The CDR3 DNA follows: TGTGCCAGCAGCAAAGGCGATGCAGAGGGGGATCGGGGCCGCAATCAGCCCCAGCATTTT.

The CDR3 region is CASSWTSGRANEQFF. As DNA, the CDR3 is TGTGCCAGCAGTTGGACTAGCGGGAGGGCCAATGAGCAGTTCTTC. The J gene is TRBJ2-1, the V gene TRBV7-3; 15 bases match TRBD2. Germline V CDR1 and CDR2: SGHTA, FQGTGA. The trim removed 6 bases at V and 6 bases at J, leaving 3 bases unmatched. The CDR3 spans 15 residues. The variable domain in full, with the rest retrieved from reference TRBV7-3 and TRBJ2-1, is GAGVSQTPSNKVTEKGKYVELRCDPISGHTALYWYRQSLGQGPEFLIYFQGTGAADDSGLPNDRFFAVRPEGSVSTLKIQRTERGDSAVYLCASSWTSGRANEQFFGPGTRLTVL.

The rearrangement uses TRBV27 and TRBJ2-7; 9 nucleotides line up with TRBD1. With 5 bases clipped from V and 5 bases from J, the junction kept 10 bases outside the gene matches. Germline CDR1 MNHEY, CDR2 SMNVEV (reference sequence). This CDR3 has 15 amino acids. CDR3 sequence (DNA): TGTGCCAGCAGTCCTGGACAGGGGAGTTTTAACGAGCAGTACTTC. It yields the protein CASSPGQGSFNEQYF.

This clone was counted a single time. The chain recombines TRBV2 with TRBJ2-7; TRBD2 aligns across 14 bases. V lost 5 bases and J lost 7; bases outside the gene matches: 4. Germline loops: CDR1 SNHLY, CDR2 FYNNEI. The CDR3 spans 14 residues. The CDR3 protein is CASSRLAGGREQYF. In DNA form, the CDR3 reads TGTGCCAGCAGTCGACTAGCGGGGGGGCGGGAGCAGTACTTC.

V usage is TRBV5-8 and J usage is TRBJ2-1; TRBD2 agrees at 13 bases. Germline V gives CDR1 SGHTS, CDR2 YDEGEE. Trimming removed 2 bases from V and 8 bases from J; junction bases left unmatched: 7. This CDR3 is 16 amino acids long. The CDR3 DNA sequence: TGTGCCAGCAGCTTCGGGACTAGCGGGGCCGGGGATGAGCAGTTCTTC. Translating gives CASSFGTSGAGDEQFF. The full variable domain, completed using reference TRBV5-8 and TRBJ2-1, is EAGVTQSPTHLIKTRGQQATLRCSPISGHTSVYWYQQALGLGLQFLLWYDEGEERNRGNFPPRFSGRQFPNYSSELNVNALELEDSALYLCASSFGTSGAGDEQFFGPGTRLTVL.